The clone carrying this T cell receptor beta chain was recorded once. The CDR3 contains 15 residues. V lost 2 bases and J 4 bases, leaving 15 bases between the germline ends. Germline loops: CDR1 SGHRS, CDR2 YFSETQ. TCRdb's copy holds only in-frame clones and misses some; the assay was immunoSEQ multiplex PCR. The repertoire holds roughly 410,000 clones, roughly 86% seen once, with 2.3% in the top ten. Recruited during active infection, patients (from Seattle) were subsequently followed longitudinally. The sample is drawn from a study of blood T cell repertoires in COVID-19. Across the study: The study drew acute and convalescent COVID-19 samples from the United States, Italy and Spain. PBMCs, B-cell-depleted T cells, or T cells provided the cDNA or gDNA that made up the material.

Sequencing input: peripheral blood. The clonotype comes from a woman aged 55-69 years with COVID-19, enrolled during active disease. The chain joins TRBV5-1 to TRBJ2-5, with D possibly matching TRBD2 (7 bases). CDR3 DNA: TGCGCCAGCAGCTTTCAACAGAGGGGGGGAGAGACCCAGTACTTC. This encodes CASSFQQRGGETQYF. Full variable domain (missing parts from reference TRBV5-1 and TRBJ2-5): KAGVTQTPRYLIKTRGQQVTLSCSPISGHRSVSWYQQTPGQGLQFLFEYFSETQRNKGNFPGRFSGRQFSNSRSEMNVSTLELGDSALYLCASSFQQRGGETQYFGPGTRLLVL.